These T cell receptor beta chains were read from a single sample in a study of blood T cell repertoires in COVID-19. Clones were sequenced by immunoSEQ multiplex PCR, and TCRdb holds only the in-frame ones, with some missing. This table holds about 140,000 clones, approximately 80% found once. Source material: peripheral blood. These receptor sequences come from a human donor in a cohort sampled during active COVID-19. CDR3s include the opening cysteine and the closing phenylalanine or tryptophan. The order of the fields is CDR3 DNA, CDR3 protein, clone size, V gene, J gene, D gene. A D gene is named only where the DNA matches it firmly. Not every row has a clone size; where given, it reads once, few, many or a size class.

cdr3_nt: TGTGCCAGTGACAGAAAGTACAATCAGCCCCAGCATTTT; cdr3_aa: CASDRKYNQPQHF; clone_size: .; v_call: TRBV19; j_call: TRBJ1-5; d_call: .
cdr3_nt: TGTGCCAGCAGCGGAGGACATTGGGGCGGGAGACATTTT; cdr3_aa: CASSGGHWGGRHF; clone_size: .; v_call: TRBV9; j_call: TRBJ2-3; d_call: TRBD2
cdr3_nt: TGTGCCAGCAGCTTAGGTCATCACGGCTCTGGAAACACCATATATTTT; cdr3_aa: CASSLGHHGSGNTIYF; clone_size: .; v_call: TRBV7-2; j_call: TRBJ1-3; d_call: .
cdr3_nt: TGTGCCAGCAGCTTAGTAACGGTACAGGATGAGCAGTTCTTC; cdr3_aa: CASSLVTVQDEQFF; clone_size: .; v_call: TRBV7-6; j_call: TRBJ2-1; d_call: .
cdr3_nt: TGTGCCAGCAGTGACGAGCGGGGGGGCCTGGAAGATACGCAGTATTTT; cdr3_aa: CASSDERGGLEDTQYF; clone_size: once; v_call: TRBV6-1; j_call: TRBJ2-3; d_call: TRBD2
cdr3_nt: TGTGCCAGTAGTGGGGACAGCTACACCGGGGAGCTGTTTTTT; cdr3_aa: CASSGDSYTGELFF; clone_size: .; v_call: TRBV19; j_call: TRBJ2-2; d_call: TRBD1
cdr3_nt: TGTGCCAGCAGTAGGGCAGGGGGGCTAGAGCAGCCCCAGCATTTT; cdr3_aa: CASSRAGGLEQPQHF; clone_size: .; v_call: TRBV6-5; j_call: TRBJ1-5; d_call: TRBD1
cdr3_nt: TGTGCCAGTGGGGCTCTGGGGTTAAGCTCCTACAATGAGCAGTTCTTC; cdr3_aa: CASGALGLSSYNEQFF; clone_size: .; v_call: TRBV19; j_call: TRBJ2-1; d_call: .
cdr3_nt: TGCGCCAGCAGCCTGGGACAGGGGGATGTCACTGAAGCTTTCTTT; cdr3_aa: CASSLGQGDVTEAFF; clone_size: .; v_call: TRBV5-1; j_call: TRBJ1-1; d_call: TRBD1
cdr3_nt: TGTGCCAGCAGCTTAGACACCCAAGAGACCCAGTACTTC; cdr3_aa: CASSLDTQETQYF; clone_size: .; v_call: TRBV7-9; j_call: TRBJ2-5; d_call: .
cdr3_nt: TGTGCCAGCAGCCCCCCCCTGGAGCGGGGTGGGCAGTTCTTC; cdr3_aa: CASSPPLERGGQFF; clone_size: .; v_call: TRBV9; j_call: TRBJ2-1; d_call: TRBD2
cdr3_nt: TGTGCCTGGAGTCACGGCTACGAGCAGTACTTC; cdr3_aa: CAWSHGYEQYF; clone_size: once; v_call: TRBV30; j_call: TRBJ2-7; d_call: .
cdr3_nt: TGTGCCAGCAGCGTAGATGGGAGACTAACTAATGAAAAACTGTTTTTT; cdr3_aa: CASSVDGRLTNEKLFF; clone_size: .; v_call: TRBV9; j_call: TRBJ1-4; d_call: .
cdr3_nt: TGTGCCAGTAGACAGGGCAACACAGATACGCAGTATTTT; cdr3_aa: CASRQGNTDTQYF; clone_size: .; v_call: TRBV19; j_call: TRBJ2-3; d_call: .
cdr3_nt: TGTGCCAGCAGTTTATTGGTCCGGGGTAATTCACCCCTCCACTTT; cdr3_aa: CASSLLVRGNSPLHF; clone_size: .; v_call: TRBV27; j_call: TRBJ1-6; d_call: .
cdr3_nt: TGTGCCAGCTCGTTAGCGTCAGGGGGGACGGACTATGGCTACACCTTC; cdr3_aa: CASSLASGGTDYGYTF; clone_size: .; v_call: TRBV18; j_call: TRBJ1-2; d_call: TRBD1
cdr3_nt: TGTGCCAGCAGCCGGACTATCGCCGGGGAGCAGTTCTTC; cdr3_aa: CASSRTIAGEQFF; clone_size: .; v_call: TRBV5-8; j_call: TRBJ2-1; d_call: .
cdr3_nt: TGTGCCAGCAGTTACGGGTACTCGGGAGGGCCGAGCGCTGAAAAACTGTTTTTT; cdr3_aa: CASSYGYSGGPSAEKLFF; clone_size: .; v_call: TRBV6-2/TRBV6-3; j_call: TRBJ1-4; d_call: .
cdr3_nt: TGTGCCACCAGTGATTATGGCAGGGAAGGAAAACTGTTTTTT; cdr3_aa: CATSDYGREGKLFF; clone_size: .; v_call: TRBV24-1; j_call: TRBJ1-4; d_call: .
cdr3_nt: TGTGCCAGCAGTTCCCCGGGACAGGGACCCTACGAGCAGTACTTC; cdr3_aa: CASSSPGQGPYEQYF; clone_size: .; v_call: TRBV6-2/TRBV6-3; j_call: TRBJ2-7; d_call: TRBD1
cdr3_nt: TGTGCCAGCTCCCCCGGGAGGGGGTCGAGCAATCAGCCCCAGCATTTT; cdr3_aa: CASSPGRGSSNQPQHF; clone_size: .; v_call: TRBV18; j_call: TRBJ1-5; d_call: .
cdr3_nt: TGTGCCAGCAGCTTCTCAGGGGAAGAAGGCTACACCTTC; cdr3_aa: CASSFSGEEGYTF; clone_size: .; v_call: TRBV7-9; j_call: TRBJ1-2; d_call: .
cdr3_nt: TGTGCCAGCGGGGGAGGGGTAGGTAATTCACCCCTCCACTTT; cdr3_aa: CASGGGVGNSPLHF; clone_size: .; v_call: TRBV3-1/TRBV3-2; j_call: TRBJ1-6; d_call: .
cdr3_nt: TGTGCCAGCAGCCATCAGGCTATGAACACTGAAGCTTTCTTT; cdr3_aa: CASSHQAMNTEAFF; clone_size: .; v_call: TRBV7-9; j_call: TRBJ1-1; d_call: .
cdr3_nt: TGTGCCAGCAGCTACAGGGCCGCAATCTATGGCTACACCTTC; cdr3_aa: CASSYRAAIYGYTF; clone_size: .; v_call: TRBV28; j_call: TRBJ1-2; d_call: .
cdr3_nt: TGTGCCAGCAGGAGCCCTCCGGTGGGTTTGGCGGGGGGCGGAGAGACCCAGTACTTC; cdr3_aa: CASRSPPVGLAGGGETQYF; clone_size: .; v_call: TRBV2; j_call: TRBJ2-5; d_call: TRBD2
cdr3_nt: TGTGCCAGCACCCGTTCACAGGGTACGCTGGAGACCCAGTACTTC; cdr3_aa: CASTRSQGTLETQYF; clone_size: .; v_call: TRBV6-5; j_call: TRBJ2-5; d_call: .
cdr3_nt: TGTGCCAGCAGCTTTCCTACAGCCTCGTACAATGAGCAGTTCTTC; cdr3_aa: CASSFPTASYNEQFF; clone_size: .; v_call: TRBV7-3; j_call: TRBJ2-1; d_call: .
cdr3_nt: TGTGCCAGTCGGGACAGCTTTTTGAACACTGAAGCTTTCTTT; cdr3_aa: CASRDSFLNTEAFF; clone_size: .; v_call: TRBV19; j_call: TRBJ1-1; d_call: TRBD1
cdr3_nt: TGTGCCAGCTCACTAATGGAAATAGACAGAAACTATGGCTACACCTTC; cdr3_aa: CASSLMEIDRNYGYTF; clone_size: .; v_call: TRBV18; j_call: TRBJ1-2; d_call: .
cdr3_nt: TGTGCCAGCAGCGCGGTGGGGGGGATGGGCACTGAAGCTTTCTTT; cdr3_aa: CASSAVGGMGTEAFF; clone_size: once; v_call: TRBV6-5; j_call: TRBJ1-1; d_call: .
cdr3_nt: TGTGCCAGCAGTCTTAACCCCAGGGGGCTCTCCTACAATGAGCAGTTCTTC; cdr3_aa: CASSLNPRGLSYNEQFF; clone_size: .; v_call: TRBV2; j_call: TRBJ2-1; d_call: TRBD1
cdr3_nt: TGTGCCAGTATCGGGGGTGGCACCGGGGAGCTGTTTTTT; cdr3_aa: CASIGGGTGELFF; clone_size: once; v_call: TRBV19; j_call: TRBJ2-2; d_call: .
cdr3_nt: TGCGCCAGCAGCTTGGCCATTCGACAGGGCACAGATACGCAGTATTTT; cdr3_aa: CASSLAIRQGTDTQYF; clone_size: .; v_call: TRBV5-1; j_call: TRBJ2-3; d_call: .
cdr3_nt: TGTGCCAGCAGCCAAGATGCGGGGTTTCGGCAGTTCTTC; cdr3_aa: CASSQDAGFRQFF; clone_size: .; v_call: TRBV3-1/TRBV3-2; j_call: TRBJ2-1; d_call: .
cdr3_nt: TGTGCCAGCAGCCGCCGACGGGCGGGGGGGGCCCCAGATACGCAGTATTTT; cdr3_aa: CASSRRRAGGAPDTQYF; clone_size: .; v_call: TRBV3-1/TRBV3-2; j_call: TRBJ2-3; d_call: TRBD2
cdr3_nt: TGTGCCAGCAGTTTCCTTCGGGGAGGGCGGCAAGAGACCCAGTACTTC; cdr3_aa: CASSFLRGGRQETQYF; clone_size: .; v_call: TRBV28; j_call: TRBJ2-5; d_call: TRBD2
cdr3_nt: TGTGCCAGCAGCTTAGGTCCCCCTAGCGGGGGTTTTACAGATACGCAGTATTTT; cdr3_aa: CASSLGPPSGGFTDTQYF; clone_size: .; v_call: TRBV7-2; j_call: TRBJ2-3; d_call: TRBD2
cdr3_nt: TGTGCCAGCAGCCTTAACCAGGGCGGCACTGAAGCTTTCTTT; cdr3_aa: CASSLNQGGTEAFF; clone_size: .; v_call: TRBV7-3; j_call: TRBJ1-1; d_call: .
cdr3_nt: TGTGCCAGCAGCTCACCCCCCGGGCCCCAGCATTTT; cdr3_aa: CASSSPPGPQHF; clone_size: few; v_call: TRBV7-9; j_call: TRBJ1-5; d_call: .
cdr3_nt: TGTGCCAGCAGCCGGGTTGGCGACTATGGCTACACCTTC; cdr3_aa: CASSRVGDYGYTF; clone_size: .; v_call: TRBV9; j_call: TRBJ1-2; d_call: .
cdr3_nt: TGTGCCTGGAGTATCGCGACAGTAAGCAATCAGCCCCAGCATTTT; cdr3_aa: CAWSIATVSNQPQHF; clone_size: few; v_call: TRBV30; j_call: TRBJ1-5; d_call: .